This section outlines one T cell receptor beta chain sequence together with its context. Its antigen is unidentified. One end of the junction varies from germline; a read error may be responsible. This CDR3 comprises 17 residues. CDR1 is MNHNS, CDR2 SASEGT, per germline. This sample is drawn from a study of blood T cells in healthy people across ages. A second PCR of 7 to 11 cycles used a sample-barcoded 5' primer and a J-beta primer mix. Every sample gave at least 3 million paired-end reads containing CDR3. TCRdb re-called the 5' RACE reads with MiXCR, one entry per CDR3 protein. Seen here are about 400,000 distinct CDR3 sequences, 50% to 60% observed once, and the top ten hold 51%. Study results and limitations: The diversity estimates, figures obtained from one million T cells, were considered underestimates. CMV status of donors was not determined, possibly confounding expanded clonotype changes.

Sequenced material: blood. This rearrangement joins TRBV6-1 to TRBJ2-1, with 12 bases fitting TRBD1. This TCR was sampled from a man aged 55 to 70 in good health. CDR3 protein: CVSSSGTGGLGYNEQFF. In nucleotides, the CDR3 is TGTGTCAGCAGCTCCGGGACAGGGGGCTTAGGTTACAATGAGCAGTTCTTC.